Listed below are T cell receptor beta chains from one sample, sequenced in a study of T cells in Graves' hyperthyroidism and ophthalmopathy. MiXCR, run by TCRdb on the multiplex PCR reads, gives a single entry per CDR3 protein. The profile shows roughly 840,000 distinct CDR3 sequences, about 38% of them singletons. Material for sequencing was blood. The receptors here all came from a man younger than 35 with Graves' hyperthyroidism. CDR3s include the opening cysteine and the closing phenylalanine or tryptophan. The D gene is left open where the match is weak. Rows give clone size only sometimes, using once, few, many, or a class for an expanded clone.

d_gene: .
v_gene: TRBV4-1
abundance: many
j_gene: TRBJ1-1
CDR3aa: CASCLGMGTEAFF
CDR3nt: TGCGCCAGCTGCCTTGGGATGGGCACTGAAGCTTTCTTT

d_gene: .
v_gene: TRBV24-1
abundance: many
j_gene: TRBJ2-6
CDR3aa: CATSDSGAGANVLTF
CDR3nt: TGTGCCACCAGTGATTCGGGAGCCGGGGCCAACGTCCTGACTTTC

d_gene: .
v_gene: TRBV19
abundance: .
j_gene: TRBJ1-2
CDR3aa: CASSLGQTGYTF
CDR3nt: TGTGCCAGTAGCCTTGGACAGACGGGCTACACCTTC

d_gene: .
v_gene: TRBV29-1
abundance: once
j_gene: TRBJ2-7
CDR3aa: CSVTSPGTESYEQYF
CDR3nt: TGCAGCGTGACTTCTCCCGGGACGGAGAGCTACGAGCAGTACTTC

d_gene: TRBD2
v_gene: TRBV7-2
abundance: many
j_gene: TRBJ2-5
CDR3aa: CASSQWTSGRVQETQYF
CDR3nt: TGTGCCAGCAGTCAATGGACTAGCGGGAGGGTACAAGAGACCCAGTACTTC

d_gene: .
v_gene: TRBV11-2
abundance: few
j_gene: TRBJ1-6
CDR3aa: CASSRTLTSPLHF
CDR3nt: TGTGCCAGCTCCAGGACCTTGACCTCACCCCTCCACTTT

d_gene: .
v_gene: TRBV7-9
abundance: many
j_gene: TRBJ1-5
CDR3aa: CASSRQDSNQPQHF
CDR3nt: TGTGCCAGCAGCCGACAGGATAGCAATCAGCCCCAGCATTTT

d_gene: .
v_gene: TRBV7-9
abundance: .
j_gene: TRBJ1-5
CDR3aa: CASSLGGDGGKSNQPQHF
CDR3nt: TGTGCCAGCAGCTTGGGGGGAGACGGTGGGAAGAGCAATCAGCCCCAGCATTTT

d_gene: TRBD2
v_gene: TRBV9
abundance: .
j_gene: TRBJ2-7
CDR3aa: CASSPLAGGPGEQYF
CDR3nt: TGTGCCAGCAGTCCACTAGCGGGAGGGCCGGGCGAGCAGTACTTC

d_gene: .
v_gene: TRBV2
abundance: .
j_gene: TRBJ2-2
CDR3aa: CASRLEGTGELFF
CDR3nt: TGTGCCAGCAGACTGGAGGGGACCGGGGAGCTGTTTTTT

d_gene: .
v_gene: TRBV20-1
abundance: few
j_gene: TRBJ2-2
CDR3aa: CSARGPDGELFF
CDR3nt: TGCAGTGCTAGAGGTCCCGACGGGGAGCTGTTTTTT

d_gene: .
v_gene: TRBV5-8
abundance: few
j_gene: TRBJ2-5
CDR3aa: CASTGTETQYF
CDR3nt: TGTGCCAGCACCGGTACAGAGACCCAGTACTTC

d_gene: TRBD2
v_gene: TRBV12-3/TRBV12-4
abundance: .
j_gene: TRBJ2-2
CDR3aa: CASSSGLADGELFF
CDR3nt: TGTGCCAGCAGTTCGGGACTAGCGGACGGGGAGCTGTTTTTT

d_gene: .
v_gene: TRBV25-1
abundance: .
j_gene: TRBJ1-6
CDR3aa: CASSVWVAGPAPLHF
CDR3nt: TGTGCCAGCAGCGTCTGGGTGGCAGGGCCAGCACCCCTCCACTTT

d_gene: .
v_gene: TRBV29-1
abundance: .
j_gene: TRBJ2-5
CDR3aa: CSVPGPARETQYF
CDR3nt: TGCAGCGTTCCGGGACCGGCGAGGGAGACCCAGTACTTC

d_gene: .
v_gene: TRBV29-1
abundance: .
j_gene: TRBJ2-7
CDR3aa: CSVEGEGYTGYEQYF
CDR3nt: TGCAGCGTTGAAGGGGAGGGTTACACAGGGTACGAGCAGTACTTC

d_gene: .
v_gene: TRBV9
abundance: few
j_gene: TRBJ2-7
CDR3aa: CASSDTGFSEQYF
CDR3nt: TGTGCCAGCAGCGATACAGGGTTCAGCGAGCAGTACTTC

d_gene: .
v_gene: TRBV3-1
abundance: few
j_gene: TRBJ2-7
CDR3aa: CASSQTSRVYEQYF
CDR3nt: TGTGCCAGCAGCCAAACGAGCCGGGTCTACGAGCAGTACTTC

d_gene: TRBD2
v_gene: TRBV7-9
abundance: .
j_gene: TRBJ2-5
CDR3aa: CASSARTSGTEETQYF
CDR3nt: TGTGCCAGCAGCGCTCGGACTAGCGGGACAGAAGAGACCCAGTACTTC

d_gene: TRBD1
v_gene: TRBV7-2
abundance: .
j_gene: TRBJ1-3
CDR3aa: CASTRDRVLSGNTIYF
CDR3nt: TGCGCCAGCACCCGGGACAGGGTCCTCTCTGGAAACACCATATATTTT

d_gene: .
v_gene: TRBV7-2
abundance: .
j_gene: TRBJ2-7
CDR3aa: CASSLAAGLLGQYF
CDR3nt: TGTGCCAGCAGCTTAGCGGCAGGTTTGCTTGGGCAGTACTTC

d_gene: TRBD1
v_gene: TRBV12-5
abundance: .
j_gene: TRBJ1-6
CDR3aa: CATGTGLNPLHF
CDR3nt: TGTGCCACCGGGACAGGCCTAAATCCCCTCCACTTT

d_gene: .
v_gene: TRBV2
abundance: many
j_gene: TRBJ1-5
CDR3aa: CASSEPPGNANQPQHF
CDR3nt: TGTGCCAGCAGTGAACCCCCAGGGAATGCCAATCAGCCCCAGCATTTT